This T cell receptor (beta chain) was profiled in a study of shared clonotypes between healthy human individuals. Overall study context: Donors, aged 18 to 49, were a couple of women and three men.

At deep level, the assay was performed. Unsorted PBMC DNA went through sequencing on ten immunoSEQ deep assay plates. Assay used: immunoSEQ multiplex PCR; TCRdb lists only in-frame clones, some missing. Here the sample spans roughly 490,000 clones, 76% being singletons. About this clone itself: Its antigen is not known.

Overall study results and limits: The diversity represented, both genetic and in exposure history, was limited by few donors.

The material sequenced was PBMCs. The clonotype originates from a middle-aged woman in good health. Some clones in this sample may be carry-over from other donors' samples.

The CDR3 spells CASSGRPYEQYF. The CDR3 nucleotides read TGTGCCAGCAGCGGCCGACCCTACGAGCAGTACTTC. The rearrangement links TRBV28 to TRBJ2-7; no clear D. Trimming took off 6 bases at V and 2 bases at J, with 8 bases between the two ends. The CDR3 sequence is 12 residues long. CDR1 is MDHEN, CDR2 SYDVKM, per germline.